The clone carrying this TCR beta chain was detected ten times or more. These data come from a study of regulatory T cells in long-lasting Graves disease. Construction of TCR beta libraries relied on iRepertoire HTBI primers and on Arm-PCR targeting CDR3 regions. TCRdb called the multiplex PCR reads again in MiXCR, with one record for every CDR3 protein. The sample has around 450,000 distinct CDR3 sequences, roughly 16% seen once; the top ten hold 12%. The CDR3 is 11 residues long. Germline V gives CDR1 MDHEN, CDR2 SYDVKM. V was cut by 6 bases and J by 4 bases, with 4 bases left in between. Time point reported: newly diagnosed GD, antithyroid drugs for less than 3 months. Preparation of the TCR library used RNA extracted from PBMCs. These data were likewise used in another study, on T cells in Graves' hyperthyroidism and ophthalmopathy.

The chain employs TRBV28 and TRBJ2-1; D unclear. The specimen was peripheral blood mononuclear cells (PBMCs), collected at new diagnosis, from a patient treated with antithyroid drugs. The origin of this receptor is a middle-aged man with Graves disease. In DNA form, the CDR3 reads TGTGCCAGCAGAAGTTACAATGAGCAGTTCTTC. It yields the protein CASRSYNEQFF.